This T cell receptor (beta chain) was sequenced in a study of T cell repertoires in cytomegalovirus infection (dated by TCRdb to between 2018 and 2021). Broadly, across the study: Alongside well-studied HLA-B-restricted epitopes, the peptide stimulations were aimed at recently identified HLA-C-restricted CMV epitopes, whose presentation resists viral immunomodulation. Donor HLA type was relevant to the analysis, as public TCR beta signatures indicated carriage of CMV infection together with the matching HLA type.

This clonotype was found a few times. Its antigen is not yet known. Base qualities are not at hand, and no much larger clone is one base apart. The instrument was an Illumina HiSeq 1500. TCRdb reanalyzed the raw reads on its own, using fastp at Q25 for trimming and MiXCR for clone calling, and kept in-frame beta chains. All rows with the same CDR3 protein become a single entry with the most common DNA and genes. The sample table contains roughly 920,000 distinct CDR3 sequences; only one count was recorded for about a third of them. 13% of the sample comes from the top ten. This specimen's treatment or condition label, interpreted: in vitro stimulation with specific CMV peptide epitopes to enrich CMV-specific T cells. What the authors observed across the whole study: The ex vivo response was dominated by HLA-C-restricted CMV-specific TCR beta clonotypes, which also provided the single most frequent clonotype in two of eight donors. Carriers of CMV infection plus the relevant HLA type were discriminated by the cumulative frequency of public TCR beta family members in the study cohort and in an independent approximately 400-donor cohort.

This sample comprised cultured CD8+ T cells from PBMCs, obtained from culture after CMV antigen stimulation. The clonotype comes from a human donor in good health (CMV status not recorded). Some clones in this sample may be carry-over from other donors' samples.

The CDR3 protein: CASSIGDIYGYTF. The nucleotides read TGTGCCAGTAGTATTGGGGACATTTATGGCTACACCTTC. This chain joins TRBV19 to TRBJ1-2; D gene: possibly TRBD1, on 6 matching bases. V was cut back by 3 bases and J by 5 bases, leaving a gap of 10 bases between them. The germline V gene (reference sequence) specifies LNHDA as CDR1 and SQIVND as CDR2. The cysteine opens and the phenylalanine closes a CDR3 of 13 amino acids. Only CDR3 DNA is held: 39 bases, read in frame from base 1.